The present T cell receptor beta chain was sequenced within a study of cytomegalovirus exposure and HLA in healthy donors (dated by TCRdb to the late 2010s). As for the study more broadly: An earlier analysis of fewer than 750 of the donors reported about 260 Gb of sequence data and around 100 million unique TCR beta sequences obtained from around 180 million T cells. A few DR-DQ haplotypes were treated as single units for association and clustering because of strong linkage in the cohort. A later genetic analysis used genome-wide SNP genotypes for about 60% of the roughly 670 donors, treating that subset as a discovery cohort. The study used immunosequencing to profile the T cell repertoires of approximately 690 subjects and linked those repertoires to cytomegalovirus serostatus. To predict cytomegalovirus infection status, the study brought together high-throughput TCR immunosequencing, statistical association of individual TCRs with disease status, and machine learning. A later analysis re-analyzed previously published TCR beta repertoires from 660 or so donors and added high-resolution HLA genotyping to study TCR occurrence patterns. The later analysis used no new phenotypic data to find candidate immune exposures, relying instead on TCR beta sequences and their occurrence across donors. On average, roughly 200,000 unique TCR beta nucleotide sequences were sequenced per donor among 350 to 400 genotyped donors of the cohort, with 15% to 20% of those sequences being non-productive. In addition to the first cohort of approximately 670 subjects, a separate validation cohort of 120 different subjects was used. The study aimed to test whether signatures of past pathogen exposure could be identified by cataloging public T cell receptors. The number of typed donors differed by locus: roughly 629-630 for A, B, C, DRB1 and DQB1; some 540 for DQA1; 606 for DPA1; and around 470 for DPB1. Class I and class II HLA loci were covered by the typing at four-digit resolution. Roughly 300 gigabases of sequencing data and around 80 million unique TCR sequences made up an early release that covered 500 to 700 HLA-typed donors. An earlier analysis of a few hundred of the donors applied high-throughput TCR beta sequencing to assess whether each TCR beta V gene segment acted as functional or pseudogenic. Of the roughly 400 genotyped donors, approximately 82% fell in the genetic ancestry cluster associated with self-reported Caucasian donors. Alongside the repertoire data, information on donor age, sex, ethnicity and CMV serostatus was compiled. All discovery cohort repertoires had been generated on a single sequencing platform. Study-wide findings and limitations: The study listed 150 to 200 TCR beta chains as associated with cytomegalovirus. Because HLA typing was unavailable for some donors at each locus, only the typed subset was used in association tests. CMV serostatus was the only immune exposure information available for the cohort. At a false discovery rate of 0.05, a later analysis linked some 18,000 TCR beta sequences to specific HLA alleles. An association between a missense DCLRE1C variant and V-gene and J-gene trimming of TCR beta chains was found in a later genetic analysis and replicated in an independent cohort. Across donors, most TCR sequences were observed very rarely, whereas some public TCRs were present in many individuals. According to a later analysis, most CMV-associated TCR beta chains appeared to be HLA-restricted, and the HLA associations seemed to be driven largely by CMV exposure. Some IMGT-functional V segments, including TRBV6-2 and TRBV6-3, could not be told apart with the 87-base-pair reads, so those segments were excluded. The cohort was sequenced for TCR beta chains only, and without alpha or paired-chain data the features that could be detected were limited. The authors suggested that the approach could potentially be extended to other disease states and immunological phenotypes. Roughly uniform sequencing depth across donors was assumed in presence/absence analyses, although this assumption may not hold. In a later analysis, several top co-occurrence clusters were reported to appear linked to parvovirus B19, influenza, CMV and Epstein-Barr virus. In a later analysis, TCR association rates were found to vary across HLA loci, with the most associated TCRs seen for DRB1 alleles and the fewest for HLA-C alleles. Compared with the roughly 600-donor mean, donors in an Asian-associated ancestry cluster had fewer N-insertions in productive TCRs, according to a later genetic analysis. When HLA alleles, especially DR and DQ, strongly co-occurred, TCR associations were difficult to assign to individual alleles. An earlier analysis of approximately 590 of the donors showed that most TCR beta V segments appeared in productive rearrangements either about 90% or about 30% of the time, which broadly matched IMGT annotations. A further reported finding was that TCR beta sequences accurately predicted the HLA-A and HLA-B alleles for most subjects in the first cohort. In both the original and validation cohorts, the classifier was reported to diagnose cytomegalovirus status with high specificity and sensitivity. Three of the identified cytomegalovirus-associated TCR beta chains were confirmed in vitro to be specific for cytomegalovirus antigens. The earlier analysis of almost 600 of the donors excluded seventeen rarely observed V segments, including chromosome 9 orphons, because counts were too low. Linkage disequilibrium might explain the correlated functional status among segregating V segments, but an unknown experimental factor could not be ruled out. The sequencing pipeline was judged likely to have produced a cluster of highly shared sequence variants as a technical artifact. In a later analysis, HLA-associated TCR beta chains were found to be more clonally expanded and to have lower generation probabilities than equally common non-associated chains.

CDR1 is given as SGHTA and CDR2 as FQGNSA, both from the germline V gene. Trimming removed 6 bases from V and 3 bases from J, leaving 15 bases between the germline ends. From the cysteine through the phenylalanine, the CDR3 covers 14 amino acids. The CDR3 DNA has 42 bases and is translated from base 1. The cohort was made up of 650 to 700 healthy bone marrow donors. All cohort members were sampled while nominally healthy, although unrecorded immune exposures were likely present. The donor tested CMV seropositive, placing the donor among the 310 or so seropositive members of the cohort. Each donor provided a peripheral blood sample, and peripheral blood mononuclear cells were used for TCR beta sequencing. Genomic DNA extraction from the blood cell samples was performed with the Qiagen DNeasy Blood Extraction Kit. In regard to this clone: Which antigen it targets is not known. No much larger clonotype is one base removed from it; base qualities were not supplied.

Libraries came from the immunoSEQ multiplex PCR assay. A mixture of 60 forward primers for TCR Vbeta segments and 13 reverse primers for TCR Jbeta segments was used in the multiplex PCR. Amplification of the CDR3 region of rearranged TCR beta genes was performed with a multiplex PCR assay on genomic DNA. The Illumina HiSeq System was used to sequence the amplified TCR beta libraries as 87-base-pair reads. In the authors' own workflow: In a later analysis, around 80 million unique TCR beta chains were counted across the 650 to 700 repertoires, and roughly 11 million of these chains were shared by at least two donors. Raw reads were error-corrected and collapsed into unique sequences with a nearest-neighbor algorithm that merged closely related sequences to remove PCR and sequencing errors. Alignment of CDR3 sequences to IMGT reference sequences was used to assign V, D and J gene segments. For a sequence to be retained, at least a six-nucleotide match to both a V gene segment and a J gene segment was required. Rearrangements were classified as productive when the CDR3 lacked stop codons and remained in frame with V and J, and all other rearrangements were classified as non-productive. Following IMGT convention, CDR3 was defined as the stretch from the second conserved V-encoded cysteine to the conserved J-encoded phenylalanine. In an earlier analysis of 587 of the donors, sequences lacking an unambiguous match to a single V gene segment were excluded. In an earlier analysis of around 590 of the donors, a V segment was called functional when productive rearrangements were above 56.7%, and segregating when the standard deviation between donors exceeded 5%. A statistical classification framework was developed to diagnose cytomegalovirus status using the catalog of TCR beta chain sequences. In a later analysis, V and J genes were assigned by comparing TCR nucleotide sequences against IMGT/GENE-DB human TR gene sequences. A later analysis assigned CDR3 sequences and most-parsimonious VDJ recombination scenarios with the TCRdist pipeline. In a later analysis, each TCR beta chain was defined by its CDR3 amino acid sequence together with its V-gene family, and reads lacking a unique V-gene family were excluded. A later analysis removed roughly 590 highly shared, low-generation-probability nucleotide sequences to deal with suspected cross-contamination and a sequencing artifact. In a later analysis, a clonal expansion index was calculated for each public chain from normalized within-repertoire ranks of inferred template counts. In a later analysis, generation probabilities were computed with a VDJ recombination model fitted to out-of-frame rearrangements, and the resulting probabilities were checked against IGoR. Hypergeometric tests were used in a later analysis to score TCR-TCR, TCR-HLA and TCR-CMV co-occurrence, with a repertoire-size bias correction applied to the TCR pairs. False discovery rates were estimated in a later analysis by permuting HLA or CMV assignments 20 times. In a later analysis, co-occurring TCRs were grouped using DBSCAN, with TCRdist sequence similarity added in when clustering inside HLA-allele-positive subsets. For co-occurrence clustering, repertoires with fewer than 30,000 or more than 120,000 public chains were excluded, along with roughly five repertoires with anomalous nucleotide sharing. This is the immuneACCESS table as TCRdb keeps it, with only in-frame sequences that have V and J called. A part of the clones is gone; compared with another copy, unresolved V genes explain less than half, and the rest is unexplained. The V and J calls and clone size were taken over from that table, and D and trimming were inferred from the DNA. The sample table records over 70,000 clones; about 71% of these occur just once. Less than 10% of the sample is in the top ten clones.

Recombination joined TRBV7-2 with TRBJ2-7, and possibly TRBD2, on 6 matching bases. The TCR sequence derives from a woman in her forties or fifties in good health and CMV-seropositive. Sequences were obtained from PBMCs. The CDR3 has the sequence CASRVPGTVYEQYF. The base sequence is TGTGCCAGCAGGGTACCCGGGACTGTCTACGAGCAGTACTTC.